These 30 T cell receptor beta chains were sequenced from one sample in a study of somatic mutations in cytotoxic T cells in rheumatoid arthritis. The protocol was immunoSEQ multiplex PCR, while the TCRdb copy is restricted to in-frame clones and leaves out a portion. The sample lists 25,000 to 30,000 clones, around 84% seen once, with around 9% in the top ten. Source material: CD8+ T cells sorted from blood. The receptor set was obtained from an adult with rheumatoid arthritis.

This chain connects TRBV13 to TRBJ1-2; no clear D. Trimming removed 2 bases at V and 8 bases at J, with 12 bases between. CDR1 PRHDT and CDR2 FYEKMQ come from the germline V gene (reference sequence). The length of the CDR3 is 13 residues. The CDR3 reads CASSLQFKEGYTF. CDR3 DNA: TGTGCCAGCAGCTTACAATTCAAGGAAGGCTACACCTTC.

The chain combines TRBV2 with TRBJ2-5, with TRBD2 identical over 8 bases. J lost 5 bases, V lost 2 bases, and 10 bases had no gene match. This CDR3 region has 16 residues. The germline V gene encodes CDR1 SNHLY and CDR2 FYNNEI. The CDR3 nucleotides are TGTGCCAGCAGTGAACTAAGCGGGGGATCGAGGGAGACCCAGTACTTC. The encoded protein is CASSELSGGSRETQYF. Drawing the rest from reference TRBV2 and TRBJ2-5, the complete variable domain is EPEVTQTPSHQVTQMGQEVILRCVPISNHLYFYWYRQILGQKVEFLVSFYNNEISEKSEIFDDQFSVERPDGSNFTLKIRSTKLEDSAMYFCASSELSGGSRETQYFGPGTRLLVL.

This sequence joins TRBV5-1 and TRBJ2-7, with 8 bases identical to TRBD2. The CDR3 sequence is 15 residues long. Germline assignment: CDR1 SGHRS and CDR2 YFSETQ. J lost 4 bases, V lost 1 base, and 7 bases had no gene match. CDR3 nucleotide sequence: TGCGCCAGCAGCTTGATGTCGGGGGGGACTTACGAGCAGTACTTC. It codes for CASSLMSGGTYEQYF. Using reference TRBV5-1 and TRBJ2-7 for the parts outside the CDR3, the full variable domain is KAGVTQTPRYLIKTRGQQVTLSCSPISGHRSVSWYQQTPGQGLQFLFEYFSETQRNKGNFPGRFSGRQFSNSRSEMNVSTLELGDSALYLCASSLMSGGTYEQYFGPGTRLTVT.

The chain recombines TRBV29-1 with TRBJ2-1; D call uncertain. Deletions cut 1 base from V and 8 bases from J, with 6 bases between. Germline-derived CDR1 and CDR2 are SQVTM and ANQGSEA. CDR3 length: 11 residues. The CDR3 DNA reads TGCAGCGTTGAAGCGAAGTATGAGCAGTTCTTC. It encodes CSVEAKYEQFF.

The chain has TRBV9 and TRBJ2-1; possible D gene TRBD2, 7 bases. Trimming stripped 0 bases from V and 7 bases from J, with 14 bases between. This CDR3 spans 15 amino acids. Germline CDR1 reads SGDLS; CDR2 reads YYNGEE. The CDR3 loop reads CASSVERDMLNEQFF. DNA of the CDR3: TGTGCCAGCAGCGTAGAGCGGGACATGTTGAATGAGCAGTTCTTC.

V is TRBV27 and J is TRBJ2-7; 9 nucleotides match TRBD1. Germline CDR1 is MNHEY and CDR2 is SMNVEV (reference sequence). This CDR3 has 14 residues. J was trimmed by 6 bases and V by 5 bases; bases with no gene match: 8. CDR3 nucleotides: TGTGCCAGCAGTCCCCCGACAGGGGGGCCCGAGCAGTACTTC. It yields the protein CASSPPTGGPEQYF.

This chain uses TRBV10-2 with TRBJ1-2; the D is unclear. V was trimmed by 4 bases and J by 1 base, leaving 10 bases between them. Germline loops: CDR1 WSHSY, CDR2 SAAADI. The CDR3 length is 14 residues. CDR3 nucleotide sequence: TGCGCCAGCAGTGTAGGGCAGTTTAACTATGGCTACACCTTC. Amino acids: CASSVGQFNYGYTF.

V and J are TRBV4-1 and TRBJ2-7; 8 nucleotides match TRBD1. V lost 4 bases, J lost 4 bases, and 6 bases stayed unmatched. CDR3 length: 14 amino acids. CDR1 MGHRA and CDR2 YSYEKL come from the germline V gene. In DNA, the CDR3 is TGCGCCAGCAGCCCCGGGACAGGAGAGTACGAGCAGTACTTC. Protein: CASSPGTGEYEQYF.

The chain has TRBV19 and TRBJ2-2; tentatively, D is TRBD2 (5 bases). Germline CDR1 reads LNHDA; CDR2 reads SQIVND (reference sequence). V lost 11 bases and J lost 4, with 14 bases in between. CDR3 size: 13 residues. Here the CDR3 DNA reads TGTGCCGGGGAGAACCGCATCACCGGGGAGCTGTTTTTT. It encodes CAGENRITGELFF.

The gene calls are TRBV5-6 and TRBJ2-1, with 11 nucleotides matching TRBD2. Germline V gives CDR1 SGHDT, CDR2 YYEEEE. Unmatched junction bases numbered 12, after V lost 4 bases and J lost 0 bases. There are 19 residues in the CDR3. As DNA, the CDR3 is TGTGCCAGCAGCGGGAATCCCGGGACTAGCGGTAGCTCCTACAATGAGCAGTTCTTC. Its translation: CASSGNPGTSGSSYNEQFF. The full variable domain, its missing parts supplied by reference TRBV5-6 and TRBJ2-1, is DAGVTQSPTHLIKTRGQQVTLRCSPKSGHDTVSWYQQALGQGPQFIFQYYEEEERQRGNFPDRFSGHQFPNYSSELNVNALLLGDSALYLCASSGNPGTSGSSYNEQFFGPGTRLTVL.

The gene calls are TRBV13 and TRBJ2-3, with D perhaps matching TRBD2 (5 bases). Trimming took 2 bases from V and 6 from J, leaving 12 bases between them. CDR3 size: 14 residues. Per the germline V gene, CDR1 is PRHDT and CDR2 is FYEKMQ (reference sequence). The CDR3 spells CASSLRAASDTQYF. In DNA form, the CDR3 reads TGTGCCAGCAGCTTAAGAGCGGCCTCTGATACGCAGTATTTT.

This clone was observed once. The rearrangement links TRBV9 to TRBJ1-4; 9 bases agree with TRBD1. The CDR3 contains 18 residues. Germline-derived CDR1 and CDR2 are SGDLS and YYNGEE. Unmatched junction bases numbered 11, after V lost 5 bases and J lost 0 bases. CDR3 bases: TGTGCCAGCAGTCTCCGGGACAGGGCGGTTGCAACTAATGAAAAACTGTTTTTT. Translated, it gives CASSLRDRAVATNEKLFF.

This clone occurred once. This sequence joins TRBV12-5 and TRBJ2-7, with 7 bases aligning to TRBD1. CDR3 length: 16 residues. Unmatched junction bases numbered 9, after V lost 4 bases and J lost 0 bases. The germline V gene has CDR1 LGHNT and CDR2 FRNRAP. The CDR3 loop is CASGSLLGQHSYEQYF. CDR3 bases: TGTGCTAGTGGTTCCCTCTTGGGACAGCACTCCTACGAGCAGTACTTC.

CDR3 amino acids: CAWTPGLAGGHEQFF. In DNA form, the CDR3 reads TGTGCCTGGACTCCGGGACTAGCGGGGGGACATGAGCAGTTCTTC. This chain joins TRBV30 and TRBJ2-1, with 15 bases aligning to TRBD2. The trim removed 4 bases at V and 8 bases at J, leaving 6 bases unmatched. The CDR3 covers 15 residues. Germline-derived CDR1 and CDR2 are GTSNPN and SVGIG (reference sequence).

This clone was detected only once. This rearrangement joins TRBV19 to TRBJ2-1, with D tentatively TRBD2 (6 bases). The CDR3 has 13 residues. Trimming cost V 5 bases and J 2 bases, with 7 bases left between them. Per germline, CDR1 LNHDA and CDR2 SQIVND (reference sequence). For the CDR3, the DNA is TGTGCCAGTAGTGCGGGAACCTACAATGAGCAGTTCTTC. Protein: CASSAGTYNEQFF.

The chain joins TRBV6-6 to TRBJ1-4; 7 nucleotides match TRBD1. Trimming cost V 5 bases and J 8 bases; bases outside gene matches: 8. The CDR3 contains 14 residues. CDR1 and CDR2 from the germline V gene are MNHNY and SVGAGI (reference sequence). CDR3 nucleotides: TGTGCCAGCAGTCCATCGGGACAGTTGGAAAAACTGTTTTTT. It yields the protein CASSPSGQLEKLFF.

There are a few counts of this clone. The J gene is TRBJ2-7, the V gene TRBV7-6; 7 bases align to TRBD2. Trimming took 1 base from V and 3 from J; bases not matched to a gene: 6. CDR1 is SGHVS and CDR2 is FNYEAQ in the germline V gene. The CDR3 consists of 15 residues. The CDR3 DNA sequence: TGTGCCAGCAGCTTAGAGACTAGCCCCGGCTACGAGCAGTACTTC. Its protein is CASSLETSPGYEQYF.

This clone has only a few counts. The J gene is TRBJ1-2, the V gene TRBV19, with D unclear. This CDR3 contains 14 residues. V lost 3 bases to trimming and J lost 4 bases, with 12 bases between them. Germline CDR1 LNHDA, CDR2 SQIVND (reference sequence). CDR3 protein: CASSISSGAYGYTF. CDR3 DNA sequence: TGTGCCAGTAGTATTTCCTCCGGAGCCTATGGCTACACCTTC.

This clone has a single count. The chain links TRBV4-1 to TRBJ2-4; 14 nucleotides align to TRBD2. The CDR3 extends over 16 amino acids. After removal of 7 bases from V and 6 bases from J, the junction contained 8 bases not matched to a gene. Per the germline V gene, CDR1 is MGHRA and CDR2 is YSYEKL. The CDR3 region is CASTPTGTSGGNIQYF. DNA for the CDR3: TGCGCCAGCACCCCAACCGGGACTAGCGGGGGAAACATTCAGTACTTC.

The CDR3 DNA is TGTGCCAGCACGCGACTAGCGGGGGGGCCTTACGAGCAGTACTTC. It encodes CASTRLAGGPYEQYF. The chain uses TRBV27 and TRBJ2-7, with 14 bases that match TRBD2. The CDR3 has 15 residues. Germline CDR1 reads MNHEY; CDR2 reads SMNVEV (reference sequence). Trimming removed 7 bases from V and 4 bases from J; junction bases left unmatched: 6.

The rearrangement uses TRBV27 and TRBJ2-5; 8 nucleotides align to TRBD2. Germline V lookup: CDR1 MNHEY, CDR2 SMNVEV (reference sequence). The CDR3 sequence is 14 residues long. Trimming at V came to 4 bases and at J to 5 bases, leaving 6 bases not matched to a gene. In nucleotides, the CDR3 is TGTGCCAGCAGTTACGGGGGGGGCGGGGAGACCCAGTACTTC. Amino acids: CASSYGGGGETQYF.

The V call is TRBV7-9, the J call TRBJ2-7; TRBD1 might be the D (6 bases). CDR3 length: 14 amino acids. Germline lookup yields CDR1 SEHNR and CDR2 FQNEAQ (reference sequence). V shed 4 bases and J shed 2 bases, with 12 bases lying between them. This chain's CDR3 is CASSSAQGTYEQYF. The DNA for the CDR3 is TGTGCCAGCAGCTCTGCCCAGGGGACCTACGAGCAGTACTTC.

J is TRBJ2-7 and V is TRBV4-3, with TRBD1 matching 7 bases. Germline trimming cut 4 bases from V and 2 bases from J; bases unmatched to any gene: 8. CDR1 LGHNA and CDR2 YSLEER come from the germline V gene. There are 15 residues in the CDR3. For the CDR3, the DNA is TGCGCCAGCAGCCGTTCCCCCGGGACAGCCTACGAGCAGTACTTC. As protein: CASSRSPGTAYEQYF.

The V call is TRBV5-4, the J call TRBJ1-2; 9 bases are shared with TRBD1. The CDR3 spans 15 residues. V was pared by 3 bases and J by 4 bases, with 7 bases of the junction left unmatched. Germline lookup yields CDR1 SGHNT and CDR2 YYREEE (reference sequence). The CDR3 sequence is CASSSLPGQGYGYTF. CDR3 bases: TGTGCCAGCAGCTCACTCCCGGGACAGGGCTATGGCTACACCTTC.

The J gene is TRBJ2-2, the V gene TRBV6-6; either TRBD1 or TRBD2 may fit D (5 bases each). Germline CDR1 is MNHNY and CDR2 is SVGAGI (reference sequence). The length of the CDR3 is 14 residues. Trimming took off 7 bases at V and 3 bases at J, with 12 bases between the two ends. The CDR3 protein is CASIRDPYTGELFF. Here the CDR3 DNA reads TGTGCCAGCATTCGGGACCCGTACACCGGGGAGCTGTTTTTT.

The chain carries TRBV6-5 and TRBJ1-2; D call uncertain. This CDR3 region has 16 residues. The V end was cut by 4 bases, the J end by 2 bases, with 17 bases between. Germline CDR1 and CDR2: MNHEY and SVGAGI. The CDR3 region is CASSFLYMMGNYGYTF. The CDR3 nucleotides are TGTGCCAGCAGTTTCCTCTATATGATGGGGAACTATGGCTACACCTTC.

This clone was picked up a small number of times. The rearrangement uses TRBV6-6 and TRBJ1-5; D unclear. Trimming stripped 2 bases from V and 6 bases from J, with 5 bases between. Germline CDR1 reads MNHNY; CDR2 reads SVGAGI (reference sequence). The CDR3 is made up of 12 amino acids. CDR3 DNA sequence: TGTGCCAGCAGTTACGTGAGTCAGCCCCAGCATTTT. This gives the protein CASSYVSQPQHF.

The rearrangement uses TRBV21-1 and TRBJ2-5; no check of the table's D call, TRBD1, against the DNA was made. TRBV21-1 is labeled a pseudogene. There are 16 residues in the CDR3. Here the CDR3 reads CASSKPIDSSQETQYF. Here the CDR3 DNA reads TGTGCCAGCAGCAAACCCATAGACAGCAGTCAAGAGACCCAGTACTTC.

The V and J genes are TRBV9 and TRBJ2-3; 14 bases line up with TRBD2. This CDR3 has 15 residues. J gave up 5 bases and V 3 bases, and 2 bases lay outside the gene matches. In germline, CDR1 is SGDLS, CDR2 YYNGEE. The CDR3 reads CASSGTSGGKDTQYF. CDR3 DNA sequence: TGTGCCAGCAGCGGGACTAGCGGGGGGAAAGATACGCAGTATTTT.

The gene calls are TRBV7-9 and TRBJ1-2, with 9 bases identical to TRBD1. The V and J ends lost 5 bases and 7 bases, in that order; junction bases with no gene match: 8. The CDR3 extends over 14 amino acids. Germline loops: CDR1 SEHNR, CDR2 FQNEAQ (reference sequence). Written as DNA, the CDR3 is TGTGCCAGCAGCCTCGGGACAGGGATATTTGGCTACACCTTC. Translation gives CASSLGTGIFGYTF.